By frequency in the sample, the clone carrying this T cell receptor beta chain is medium-sized (0.01 to 0.1%). Its antigen remains unknown. This CDR3 has 14 amino acids. Trimming took 3 bases from V and 6 from J, leaving 11 bases between them. The V gene's germline CDR1 is LNHDA and CDR2 SQIVND (reference sequence). The source of the sample is a study of OX40 agonist ivuxolimab in advanced cancers. Study-wide context: The dose of intravenous ivuxolimab that patients received every 2 weeks ranged from 0.01 to 10 mg/kg.

Generated by immunoSEQ multiplex PCR, the TCRdb table keeps only in-frame clones and is missing some. The sample lists roughly 18,000 clones, 75% to 85% occurring once. Study-wide results and limits: With doses of 0.1-3.0 mg/kg, partial responders showed among the lowest clonal expansion. Expanded clones were, on average, more numerous among CD8+ T cells than CD4+. Undetermined was the antigen specificity of the expanded peripheral T cells.

The sequence was collected from an adult with an advanced solid tumor such as melanoma, head and neck, liver or kidney cancer. The sample consisted of CD4+ or CD8+ T cells sorted from blood, taken in a trial of the OX40 agonist ivuxolimab. The chain employs TRBV19 and TRBJ2-2; D is unresolved. CDR3 DNA: TGTGCCAGTAGTATTCTTCCAGTCTCCGGGGAGCTGTTTTTT. It is translated as CASSILPVSGELFF.